These T cell receptor beta chains were read from a single sample in a study of cytomegalovirus exposure and HLA in healthy donors. The table came from immunoSEQ multiplex PCR; TCRdb's copy has only in-frame clones and leaves some out. This table holds approximately 170,000 clones, roughly 80% found once. The source material was PBMCs. These TCRs come from a male donor in good health and CMV-seronegative. CDR3s leave out the opening cysteine and the closing phenylalanine or tryptophan.

v_call	j_call	cdr3_aa
TRBV5-6	TRBJ2-7	ASSLVGPYEQY
TRBV20-1	TRBJ2-1	SGTGANEQF
TRBV28	TRBJ2-3	ASRNPVGLLTDTQY
TRBV18	TRBJ1-5	ASSPNRFNQPQH
TRBV9	TRBJ2-1	ASSVAPGRGLAGGFSYNEQF
TRBV5-1	TRBJ2-3	ASSLDPSGINTDTQY
TRBV2	TRBJ1-1	ASNDGTGSNTEAF
TRBV15	TRBJ2-5	ATSPRGRETQY
TRBV7-2	TRBJ2-2	ASSFGREELF
TRBV6-4	TRBJ2-1	ASSDSGRDRANSYNEQF
TRBV11-2	TRBJ2-5	ASSQTGGPQY
TRBV28	TRBJ1-4	ASSLKGLGTGGVFVEKLF
TRBV9	TRBJ2-2	ASSVRLAGTGELF
TRBV7-2	TRBJ2-3	ASSFRGVADTQY
TRBV13	TRBJ1-3	ASSSRTGGENTIY
TRBV27	TRBJ1-2	ASSLTGLSGYT
TRBV5-4	TRBJ2-5	ASSPGTGQSTETQY
TRBV28	TRBJ2-7	ASSSTGVYEQY
TRBV28	TRBJ1-5	ASSLAEGIVSNQPQH
TRBV12-2	TRBJ2-3	ASRLALRGQGRRRDTQY
TRBV9	TRBJ1-2	ASGGGVGGYT
TRBV7-6	TRBJ2-3	ASSMTGTGGTSTDTQY
TRBV20-1	TRBJ2-1	SVRGFEQF
TRBV19	TRBJ2-7	ASSNTAVGEQY
TRBV19	TRBJ1-1	ASTPGTGRNTEAF
TRBV11-2	TRBJ1-5	ASSLDQGLFQPQH
TRBV27	TRBJ2-1	ASSFRGAYNEQF
TRBV7-6	TRBJ2-7	ASSLEQGRGQY
TRBV7-9	TRBJ2-7	ASSVGTGGARNEQY